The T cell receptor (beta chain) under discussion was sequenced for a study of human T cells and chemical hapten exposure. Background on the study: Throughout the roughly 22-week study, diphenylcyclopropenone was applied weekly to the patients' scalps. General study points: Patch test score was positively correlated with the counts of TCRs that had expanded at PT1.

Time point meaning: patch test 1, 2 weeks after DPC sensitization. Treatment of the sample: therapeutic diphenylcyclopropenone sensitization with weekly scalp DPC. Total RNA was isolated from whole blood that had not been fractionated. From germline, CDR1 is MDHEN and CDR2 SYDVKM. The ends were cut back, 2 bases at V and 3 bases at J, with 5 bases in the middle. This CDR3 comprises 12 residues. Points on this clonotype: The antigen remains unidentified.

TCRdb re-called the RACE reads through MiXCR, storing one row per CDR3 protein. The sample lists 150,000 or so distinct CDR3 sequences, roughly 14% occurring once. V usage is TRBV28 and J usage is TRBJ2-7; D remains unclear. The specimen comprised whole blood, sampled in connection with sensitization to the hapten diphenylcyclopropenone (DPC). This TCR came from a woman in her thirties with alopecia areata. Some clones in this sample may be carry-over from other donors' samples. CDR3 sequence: CASSLKIYEQYF. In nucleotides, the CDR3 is TGTGCCAGCAGTTTAAAGATCTACGAGCAGTACTTC.